One sample yielded the 21 T cell receptor beta chains listed below, sequenced in a study of PD-L1 blockade in urothelial cancer (dated by TCRdb to 2016 to 2017). The sample's time point label, in plain terms: pretreatment peripheral blood. Receptor amplification or capture employed the immunoSEQ multiplex PCR assay. Drawn from immuneACCESS, this table holds only the in-frame rearrangements with V and J called that TCRdb kept. Clones are partly lost; checked studies trace under half to an unresolved V gene and leave the rest unexplained. The sample table shows some 43,000 clones, and 80% are seen once. The top ten clones comprise 15% to 20% of the sample. The sample was PBMCs, taken around atezolizumab (anti-PD-L1) treatment. Source of these receptors: a man between 60 and 75 years old with urothelial cancer.

The chain carries TRBV29-1 and TRBJ2-3; 8 bases map to TRBD2. Trimming cost V 5 bases and J 2 bases; bases outside gene matches: 6. CDR1 and CDR2 (germline): SQVTM, ANQGSEA. The CDR3 has 14 amino acids. CDR3 loop: CSVLAGRTTDTQYF. DNA for the CDR3: TGCAGCGTTTTAGCGGGGAGAACCACAGATACGCAGTATTTT.

This CDR3 is CASIAGTGELFF. The CDR3 nucleotides read TGCGCCAGCATAGCCGGGACAGGGGAGCTGTTTTTT. This chain links TRBV10-2 with TRBJ2-2; TRBD1 is a possible D gene (6 bases). Germline CDR1 reads WSHSY; CDR2 reads SAAADI. V was shortened by 7 bases and J by 8 bases, with 11 bases between the two germline ends. This CDR3 has 12 amino acids.

This chain joins TRBV4-1 and TRBJ1-2; TRBD1 matches at 12 bases. Germline V gene lookup returns CDR1 MGHRA and CDR2 YSYEKL. This CDR3 is built from 14 residues. V lost 5 bases to trimming and J lost 8 bases; unmatched junction nucleotides: 6. This CDR3 is CASSSRGQGAGYTF. As DNA, the CDR3 is TGCGCCAGCAGCTCCCGGGGACAGGGGGCCGGCTACACCTTC.

V and J are TRBV4-1 and TRBJ2-1; 9 bases match TRBD2. After removal of 1 base from V and 9 bases from J, the junction contained 7 bases not matched to a gene. The CDR3 spans 15 residues. Germline CDR1 reads MGHRA; CDR2 reads YSYEKL. CDR3 sequence reads: CASSQGRGGRGEQFF. CDR3 in DNA: TGCGCCAGCAGCCAAGGGCGGGGGGGCCGGGGTGAGCAGTTCTTC.

This clone was detected once. The chain combines TRBV11-2 with TRBJ2-1, with 10 bases that match TRBD2. V lost 2 bases, J lost 7 bases, and 8 bases stayed unmatched. Germline V gives CDR1 SGHAT, CDR2 FQNNGV. This CDR3 is built from 16 residues. The CDR3 nucleotides read TGTGCCAGCAGCTTATTTGGAGCGGGAGGGCTGAATGAGCAGTTCTTC. The encoded protein is CASSLFGAGGLNEQFF. The whole variable domain, remainder taken from reference TRBV11-2 and TRBJ2-1, is EAGVAQSPRYKIIEKRQSVAFWCNPISGHATLYWYQQILGQGPKLLIQFQNNGVVDDSQLPKDRFSAERLKGVDSTLKIQPAKLEDSAVYLCASSLFGAGGLNEQFFGPGTRLTVL.

This sequence joins TRBV29-1 and TRBJ2-7, with 7 nucleotides matching TRBD2. CDR1 SQVTM and CDR2 ANQGSEA come from the germline V gene. CDR3 length: 14 amino acids. V lost 4 bases to trimming and J lost 3 bases; unmatched junction nucleotides: 9. CDR3 DNA: TGCAGCGTTGGTGTGGGAGGGATCCACTACGAGCAGTACTTC. Amino acids: CSVGVGGIHYEQYF.

J is TRBJ1-2 and V is TRBV30; the match to TRBD1 covers 9 bases. Per germline, CDR1 GTSNPN and CDR2 SVGIG (reference sequence). V trimming: 1 base; J trimming: 8 bases; junction bases outside the gene matches: 11. The CDR3 covers 15 residues. CDR3 region: CAWSAWDRAAVGYTF. The CDR3, as DNA: TGTGCCTGGAGTGCCTGGGACAGGGCGGCAGTAGGCTACACCTTC.

V is TRBV6-5 and J is TRBJ2-1; the match to TRBD2 covers 8 bases. Germline V gene data show CDR1 as MNHEY and CDR2 as SVGAGI. The CDR3 extends over 14 amino acids. V was pared by 4 bases and J by 4 bases, with 3 bases of the junction left unmatched. CDR3 coding DNA: TGTGCCAGCAGTTCGGGGGGGCCATACAATGAGCAGTTCTTC. Its protein is CASSSGGPYNEQFF.

CDR3 region: CASSFASGGASTDTQYF. CDR3 sequence (DNA): TGTGCCAGCAGCTTTGCTAGCGGGGGCGCTAGCACAGATACGCAGTATTTT. The genes are TRBV5-4 and TRBJ2-3, with 10 nucleotides matching TRBD2. CDR3 length: 17 amino acids. V trimming: 2 bases; J trimming: 0 bases; junction bases outside the gene matches: 6. In germline, CDR1 is SGHNT, CDR2 YYREEE (reference sequence).

The rearrangement uses TRBV7-2 and TRBJ1-1; D remains ambiguous. The CDR3 is 12 amino acids. V lost 3 bases, J lost 11 bases, and 13 bases lay in between. Germline V gives CDR1 SGHTA, CDR2 FQGNSA. This chain's CDR3 is CASSLTSREAFF. The CDR3 DNA is TGTGCCAGCAGCTTGACGTCCCGGGAGGCTTTCTTT.

This chain connects TRBV19 to TRBJ2-6; TRBD1 is a possible D gene (5 bases). The germline V gene has CDR1 LNHDA and CDR2 SQIVND (reference sequence). CDR3 size: 18 residues. Deletions cut 1 base from V and 3 bases from J, with 16 bases between. CDR3 residues: CASSIGRDRDFGANVLTF. Here the CDR3 DNA reads TGTGCCAGTAGTATAGGCAGGGATAGAGACTTTGGGGCCAACGTCCTGACTTTC.

This rearrangement joins TRBV10-3 to TRBJ1-5; 7 nucleotides align to TRBD1. Losses at the gene ends were 2 bases for V and 8 bases for J; bases not matched to a gene: 9. Germline values: CDR1 ENHRY, CDR2 SYGVKD. This CDR3 is 15 amino acids long. As DNA, the CDR3 is TGTGCCATCAGTGAGAAGGCCAGCACAGGGGAGCCCCAGCATTTT. This sequence encodes CAISEKASTGEPQHF.

The chain has TRBV29-1 and TRBJ2-1; 9 bases match TRBD2. Trimming at V came to 1 base and at J to 0 bases, leaving 10 bases not matched to a gene. The germline V gene has CDR1 SQVTM and CDR2 ANQGSEA. The CDR3 sequence is 18 residues long. The DNA of the CDR3 is TGCAGCGTTGAAGGGGGCGCACGAGCGGGAGGCTCCTACAATGAGCAGTTCTTC. It yields the protein CSVEGGARAGGSYNEQFF.

In DNA form, the CDR3 reads TGTGCCAGCTCAGCAGGGGTCCAAGAGACCCAGTACTTC. This sequence encodes CASSAGVQETQYF. The chain links TRBV18 to TRBJ2-5; tentative D call: TRBD1 (6 bases). Per the germline V gene, CDR1 is KGHSH and CDR2 is LQKENI. CDR3 length equals 13 residues. Trimming removed 5 bases from V and 1 base from J, with 8 bases in between.

This rearrangement joins TRBV5-1 to TRBJ2-1, with TRBD2 identical over 13 bases. Germline lookup yields CDR1 SGHRS and CDR2 YFSETQ. The CDR3 is 15 residues long. Losses at the gene ends were 3 bases for V and 5 bases for J; bases not matched to a gene: 2. Here the CDR3 reads CASSSLAGGNNEQFF. CDR3 nucleotide sequence: TGCGCCAGCAGCTCACTAGCGGGGGGGAACAATGAGCAGTTCTTC.

The chain joins TRBV11-2 to TRBJ2-7; 9 bases are a match to TRBD1. Unmatched junction bases numbered 10, after V lost 7 bases and J lost 6 bases. The CDR3 spans 14 residues. Germline V lookup: CDR1 SGHAT, CDR2 FQNNGV. The CDR3 reads CASIGQGRVGEQYF. Written as DNA, the CDR3 is TGTGCCAGCATCGGACAGGGGAGGGTAGGCGAGCAGTACTTC.

This chain joins TRBV5-1 and TRBJ1-1; 8 nucleotides line up with TRBD1. Germline trimming cut 3 bases from V and 7 bases from J; bases unmatched to any gene: 8. Germline CDR1 and CDR2: SGHRS and YFSETQ. The CDR3 has 14 amino acids. The CDR3 coding sequence is TGCGCCAGCAGCTCCTCGACAGGGGTGATTGAAGCTTTCTTT. Amino acids: CASSSSTGVIEAFF. The complete variable domain, with remaining parts taken from reference TRBV5-1 and TRBJ1-1, reads KAGVTQTPRYLIKTRGQQVTLSCSPISGHRSVSWYQQTPGQGLQFLFEYFSETQRNKGNFPGRFSGRQFSNSRSEMNVSTLELGDSALYLCASSSSTGVIEAFFGQGTRLTVV.

This chain links TRBV11-2 with TRBJ1-6; D uncertain. This CDR3 is built from 18 residues. Between the trimmed V and J ends, which lost 4 bases and 0 bases, there was a span of 16 bases. Germline loops: CDR1 SGHAT, CDR2 FQNNGV. This CDR3 is CASSSADGQSSYNSPLHF. The CDR3 region has the DNA TGTGCCAGCAGCTCAGCGGACGGCCAGAGCTCCTATAATTCACCCCTCCACTTT. The whole variable domain, filled in from reference TRBV11-2 and TRBJ1-6, reads EAGVAQSPRYKIIEKRQSVAFWCNPISGHATLYWYQQILGQGPKLLIQFQNNGVVDDSQLPKDRFSAERLKGVDSTLKIQPAKLEDSAVYLCASSSADGQSSYNSPLHFGNGTRLTVT.

The rearrangement joins TRBV10-2 to TRBJ1-1; D might be TRBD1 (5 bases). The V and J ends lost 4 bases and 0 bases respectively, with 9 bases between them. This CDR3 spans 14 amino acids. Germline assignment: CDR1 WSHSY and CDR2 SAAADI. Written as DNA, the CDR3 is TGCGCCAGCAGTGCGAGACAGATGAACACTGAAGCTTTCTTT. It yields the protein CASSARQMNTEAFF.

The chain uses TRBV21-1 and TRBJ1-2. TRBV21-1 represents a pseudogene. CDR3 length: 14 amino acids. The CDR3 bases are TGTGCCAGCAGGTCTGCGAGGCTTTCCTATGGCTACACCTTC. Amino acid sequence: CASRSARLSYGYTF.

The genes are TRBV6-1 and TRBJ2-3; 16 bases line up with TRBD2. Germline values: CDR1 MNHNS, CDR2 SASEGT. J lost 5 bases, V lost 8 bases, and 4 bases had no gene match. The CDR3 has 15 residues. CDR3 amino acids: CASRGLAGGGDTQYF. CDR3 bases: TGTGCCAGCCGGGGACTAGCGGGAGGGGGAGATACGCAGTATTTT.